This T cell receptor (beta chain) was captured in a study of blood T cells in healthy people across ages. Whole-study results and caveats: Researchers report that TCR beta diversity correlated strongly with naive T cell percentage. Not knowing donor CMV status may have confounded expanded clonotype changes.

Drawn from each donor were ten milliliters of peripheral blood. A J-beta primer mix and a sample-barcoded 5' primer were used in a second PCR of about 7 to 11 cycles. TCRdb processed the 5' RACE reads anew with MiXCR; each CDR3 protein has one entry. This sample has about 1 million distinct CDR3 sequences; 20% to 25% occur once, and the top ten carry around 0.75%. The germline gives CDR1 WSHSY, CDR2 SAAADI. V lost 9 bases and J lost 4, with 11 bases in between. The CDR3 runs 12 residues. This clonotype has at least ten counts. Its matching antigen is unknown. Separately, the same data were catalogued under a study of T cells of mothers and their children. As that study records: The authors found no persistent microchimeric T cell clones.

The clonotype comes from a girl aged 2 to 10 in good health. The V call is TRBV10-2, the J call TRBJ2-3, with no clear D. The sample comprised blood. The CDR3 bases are TGCGCCAGTTCTTTTGAGGCAGATACGCAGTATTTT. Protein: CASSFEADTQYF.